Below are 17 T cell receptor beta chains sequenced from a single sample in a study of blood T cell repertoires in COVID-19. Sequencing was performed with immunoSEQ multiplex PCR; in TCRdb, only in-frame clones are kept and a portion is missing. The table shows about 27,000 clones, with roughly 85% occurring only once. Sequencing was performed on peripheral blood. Receptors originate from a woman aged 50 to 60 with active COVID-19.

This chain links TRBV30 with TRBJ2-3, with D maybe TRBD1 (6 bases). The CDR3 spans 11 residues. The V and J ends lost 1 base and 11 bases respectively, with 10 bases between them. Germline V CDR1 and CDR2: GTSNPN, SVGIG (reference sequence). CDR3 sequence reads: CAWSANRVQYF. CDR3 in DNA: TGTGCCTGGAGTGCGAACAGGGTGCAGTATTTT.

V usage is TRBV25-1 and J usage is TRBJ1-1; possible D gene TRBD1, 5 bases. V dropped 3 bases and J dropped 2 bases, with 13 bases sitting between them. This CDR3 region has 15 residues. Germline V gives CDR1 MGHDK, CDR2 SYGVNS. The CDR3 DNA is TGTGCCAGCAGTGATGGGGGGAGGGGTAACACTGAAGCTTTCTTT. Encoded protein: CASSDGGRGNTEAFF.

Here the CDR3 reads CALRRGSTEAFF. CDR3 bases: TGTGCCCTACGCAGGGGGTCGACTGAAGCTTTCTTT. The V call is TRBV28, the J call TRBJ1-1; 7 bases match TRBD1. In germline, CDR1 is MDHEN, CDR2 SYDVKM. There are 12 residues in the CDR3. Trimming removed 11 bases from V and 5 bases from J; junction bases left unmatched: 8.

This chain links TRBV28 with TRBJ2-5; 7 nucleotides match TRBD2. The CDR3 extends over 15 amino acids. CDR1 and CDR2 (germline): MDHEN, SYDVKM. J gave up 2 bases and V 2 bases, and 5 bases lay outside the gene matches. The chain's CDR3 is CASSLVASGQETQYF. Here the CDR3 DNA reads TGTGCCAGCAGTTTAGTGGCTAGCGGTCAAGAGACCCAGTACTTC.

V and J are TRBV10-3 and TRBJ2-3; maybe TRBD2 (5 bases). The V end was cut by 1 base, the J end by 2 bases, with 10 bases between. This CDR3 is 15 amino acids long. Germline V gene lookup returns CDR1 ENHRY and CDR2 SYGVKD. CDR3 sequence reads: CAISEWRVDTDTQYF. The CDR3 DNA follows: TGTGCCATCAGTGAGTGGCGGGTGGACACAGATACGCAGTATTTT.

The J gene is TRBJ1-1, the V gene TRBV18; D is unclear. The germline V gene encodes CDR1 KGHSH and CDR2 LQKENI. Trimming took 3 bases from V and 4 from J, leaving 12 bases between them. The CDR3 sequence is 14 residues long. The CDR3 region has the DNA TGTGCCAGCTCACCCCCTGGGCAACGCACTGAAGCTTTCTTT. This encodes CASSPPGQRTEAFF.

V gene TRBV28 combines with J gene TRBJ2-7; D unclear. The CDR3 is 14 residues long. Germline lookup yields CDR1 MDHEN and CDR2 SYDVKM. V lost 4 bases and J 2 bases, leaving 12 bases between the germline ends. The CDR3 loop reads CASSYYQSPYEQYF. CDR3 nucleotide sequence: TGTGCCAGCAGTTACTACCAATCCCCCTACGAGCAGTACTTC.

The genes are TRBV7-8 and TRBJ2-3; D is possibly TRBD2 (6 bases). This CDR3 has 17 amino acids. With 3 bases removed from V and 0 bases from J, the gap between germline ends came to 16 bases. Germline CDR1 SGHVS, CDR2 FQNEAQ. CDR3 residues: CASSFPVGGTSTDTQYF. CDR3 coding DNA: TGTGCCAGCAGCTTCCCGGTCGGGGGAACTAGCACAGATACGCAGTATTTT.

This clone was found a few times. The chain has TRBV19 and TRBJ2-3, with TRBD2 matching 10 bases. The CDR3 totals 15 residues. V trimming: 5 bases; J trimming: 2 bases; junction bases outside the gene matches: 4. Germline loops: CDR1 LNHDA, CDR2 SQIVND (reference sequence). This CDR3 reads CASSVAGGPTDTQYF. The CDR3 DNA reads TGTGCCAGTAGTGTAGCGGGAGGCCCCACAGATACGCAGTATTTT.

This chain connects TRBV28 to TRBJ1-3; perhaps TRBD1 as D (5 bases). The V end lost 3 bases, the J end lost 3 bases, and 9 bases lay between the germline ends. The germline V gene has CDR1 MDHEN and CDR2 SYDVKM. This CDR3 has 14 amino acids. This CDR3 is CASSFVGLGNTIYF. The CDR3 DNA is TGTGCCAGCAGTTTCGTGGGGCTTGGAAACACCATATATTTT.

The V gene is TRBV10-2, the J gene TRBJ1-1; TRBD1 is a possible D gene (5 bases). Germline assignment: CDR1 WSHSY and CDR2 SAAADI. With 6 bases removed from V and 3 bases from J, the gap between germline ends came to 14 bases. CDR3 length: 14 amino acids. In DNA, the CDR3 is TGCGCCAGCAGGACCCCAGGGTTTGACACTGAAGCTTTCTTT. Translating it yields CASRTPGFDTEAFF.

The chain has TRBV27 and TRBJ2-1; 12 bases align to TRBD2. In germline, CDR1 is MNHEY, CDR2 SMNVEV (reference sequence). This CDR3 contains 17 residues. With 6 bases clipped from V and 3 bases from J, the junction kept 9 bases outside the gene matches. CDR3 nucleotides: TGTGCCAGCAGATCCTTGACTAGCGGGAGAGTCTACAATGAGCAGTTCTTC. Amino acid sequence: CASRSLTSGRVYNEQFF.

The J gene is TRBJ1-2, the V gene TRBV7-8; 7 positions agree with TRBD1. This CDR3 is built from 15 residues. Germline V lookup: CDR1 SGHVS, CDR2 FQNEAQ. V was clipped by 0 bases and J by 8 bases; unmatched bases: 9. The CDR3 loop reads CASSLAAGTVEGYTF. CDR3 nucleotide sequence: TGTGCCAGCAGCTTAGCCGCTGGGACAGTCGAGGGCTACACCTTC.

In the case of this clone: The sample holds other DNA sequences that translate to the same CDR3. The V call is TRBV19, the J call TRBJ1-2; 9 bases are a match to TRBD1. This CDR3 is built from 15 residues. The germline CDR1 and CDR2 sequences are LNHDA and SQIVND (reference sequence). With 6 bases clipped from V and 5 bases from J, the junction kept 10 bases outside the gene matches. Here the CDR3 reads CASSTRRDREYGYTF. In DNA, the CDR3 is TGTGCCAGTAGCACTAGACGGGACAGGGAGTATGGCTACACCTTC.

V usage is TRBV15 and J usage is TRBJ2-2; 12 nucleotides match TRBD1. There are 19 residues in the CDR3. Germline V gene sequence: CDR1 LNHNV, CDR2 YYDKDF (reference sequence). Trimming removed 2 bases from V and 4 bases from J; junction bases left unmatched: 11. The CDR3 DNA reads TGTGCCACCAGCAGACACCGGGACAGGGGGCTCGGACTCACCGGGGAGCTGTTTTTT. Translation gives CATSRHRDRGLGLTGELFF. The variable domain in full, with the rest retrieved from reference TRBV15 and TRBJ2-2, is DAMVIQNPRYQVTQFGKPVTLSCSQTLNHNVMYWYQQKSSQAPKLLFHYYDKDFNNEADTPDNFQSRRPNTSFCFLDIRSPGLGDTAMYLCATSRHRDRGLGLTGELFFGEGSRLTVL.

The CDR3 bases are TGCGCCAGCAGCTTGTCGGGGCTAGCGGGAGGTAGCACCGGGGAGCTGTTTTTT. The encoded protein is CASSLSGLAGGSTGELFF. The chain employs TRBV5-1 and TRBJ2-2; 11 bases map to TRBD2. The CDR3 has 18 amino acids. Per germline, CDR1 SGHRS and CDR2 YFSETQ. With V trimmed by 1 base and J by 4 bases, 9 bases remained unmatched.

V usage is TRBV27 and J usage is TRBJ1-2; 10 bases are shared with TRBD1. This CDR3 contains 18 residues. Germline V gene lookup returns CDR1 MNHEY and CDR2 SMNVEV (reference sequence). V shed 5 bases and J 0 bases; nucleotides not matched to a gene: 12. CDR3 protein: CASSPHDGTGASNYGYTF. For the CDR3, the DNA is TGTGCCAGCAGTCCCCACGACGGGACAGGGGCTTCTAACTATGGCTACACCTTC.